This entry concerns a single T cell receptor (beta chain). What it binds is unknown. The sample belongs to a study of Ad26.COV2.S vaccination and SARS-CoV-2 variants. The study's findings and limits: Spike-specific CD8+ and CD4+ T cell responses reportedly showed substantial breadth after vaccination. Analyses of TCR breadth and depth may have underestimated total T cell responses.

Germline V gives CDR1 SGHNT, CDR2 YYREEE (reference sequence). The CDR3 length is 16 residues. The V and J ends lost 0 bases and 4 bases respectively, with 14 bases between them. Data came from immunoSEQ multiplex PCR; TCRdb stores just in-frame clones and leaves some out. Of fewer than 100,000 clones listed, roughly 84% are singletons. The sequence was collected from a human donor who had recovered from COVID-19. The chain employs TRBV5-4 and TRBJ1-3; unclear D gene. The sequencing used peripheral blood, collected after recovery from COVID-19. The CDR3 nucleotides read TGTGCCAGCAGCTTGGTATCGGGAGGAGGAGGAAACACCATATATTTT. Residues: CASSLVSGGGGNTIYF.